This T cell receptor beta chain was captured in a study of cytomegalovirus exposure and HLA in healthy donors. Overall study results and limits: Common viral pathogens were later found to be apparently linked to several of the most significant clusters.

As concerns this clone: The antigen is unknown.

PCR used 60 Vbeta primers and 13 Jbeta primers. The repertoire was sequenced with immunoSEQ multiplex PCR; TCRdb's copy has only in-frame clones and lacks some. The profile shows hundreds of thousands of clones, 65% to 85% of them singletons. The CDR3 consists of 11 residues. CDR1 is SGHAT and CDR2 is FQNNGV in the germline V gene. Sequencing input: PBMCs. The clonotype originates from a female donor in good health and CMV-seronegative. The chain combines TRBV11-2 with TRBJ2-7; the match to TRBD2 covers 7 bases. The CDR3 sequence is CASGGPYEQYF. CDR3 nucleotides: TGTGCTTCGGGGGGACCCTACGAGCAGTACTTC.